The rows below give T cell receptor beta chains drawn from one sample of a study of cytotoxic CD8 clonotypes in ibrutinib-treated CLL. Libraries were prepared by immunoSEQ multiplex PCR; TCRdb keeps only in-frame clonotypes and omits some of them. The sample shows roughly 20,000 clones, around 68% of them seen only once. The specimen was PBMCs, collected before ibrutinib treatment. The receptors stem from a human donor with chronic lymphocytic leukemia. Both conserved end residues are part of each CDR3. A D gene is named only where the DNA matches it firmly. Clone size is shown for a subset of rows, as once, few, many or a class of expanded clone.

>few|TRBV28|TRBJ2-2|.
TGTGCCAGCAGTTTAACGGGATTGGCCGGGGAGCTGTTTTTT
CASSLTGLAGELFF
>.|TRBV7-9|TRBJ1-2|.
TGTGCCAGCAGCTTATGGGCAGGGAACGGCTACACCTTC
CASSLWAGNGYTF
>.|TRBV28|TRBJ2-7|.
TGTGCCAGCAGTCAGAACTACGAGCAGTACTTC
CASSQNYEQYF
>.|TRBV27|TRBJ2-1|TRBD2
TGTGCCAGCAGTTTACGGGCTGCGGGAGGGGCCAATGAGCAGTTCTTC
CASSLRAAGGANEQFF
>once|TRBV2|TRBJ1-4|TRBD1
TGTGCCAGCAGGAGACAGGGGCAAAATGAAAAACTGTTTTTT
CASRRQGQNEKLFF
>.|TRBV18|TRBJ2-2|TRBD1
TGTGCCAGCTCAACACCGGGACAGGGGGCGGCCGGGGAGCTGTTTTTT
CASSTPGQGAAGELFF
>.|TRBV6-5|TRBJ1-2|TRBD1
TGTGCCAGCAGTAAGGGGGCAGGTGGCTACACCTTC
CASSKGAGGYTF
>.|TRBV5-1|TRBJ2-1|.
TGCGCCAGCAGCTTGGCCTCGGTCCCAGAGGCTGAGCAGTTCTTC
CASSLASVPEAEQFF
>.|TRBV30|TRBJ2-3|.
TGTGCCTGGAGGAGTCGGGAGAGGGACACAGATACGCAGTATTTT
CAWRSRERDTDTQYF
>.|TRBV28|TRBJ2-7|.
TGTGCCAGCAGTCCCCCATACGGCAATTCCTACGAGCAGTACTTC
CASSPPYGNSYEQYF
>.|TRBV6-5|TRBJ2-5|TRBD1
TGTGCCAGCAGTTACCTCAGGGGGCGGGAGACCCAGTACTTC
CASSYLRGRETQYF
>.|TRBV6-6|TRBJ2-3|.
TGTGCCAGCAGTTACGCAGGGTCAGATACGCAGTATTTT
CASSYAGSDTQYF
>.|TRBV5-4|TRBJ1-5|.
TGTGCCAGCAGCCAGAACCCGTATGGCAATCAGCCCCAGCATTTT
CASSQNPYGNQPQHF
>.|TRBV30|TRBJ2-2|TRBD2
TGTGCCTGGAGTAAAAGCGGGAGTTCCGGGGAGCTGTTTTTT
CAWSKSGSSGELFF
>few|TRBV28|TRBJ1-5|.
TGTGCCGGGGGGTTAACTCGGAGTCAGCCCCAGCATTTT
CAGGLTRSQPQHF
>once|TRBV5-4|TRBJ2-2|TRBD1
TGTGCCAGCTCCACGCCCGGACAGGGGTCCGGGGAGCTGTTTTTT
CASSTPGQGSGELFF
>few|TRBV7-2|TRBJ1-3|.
TGTGCCAGCAGTCCTAGACCGTTCTCTCCTGGAAACACCATATATTTT
CASSPRPFSPGNTIYF
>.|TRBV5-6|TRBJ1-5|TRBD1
TGTGCCAGCACCACACAGGGGCGGCCGCAGCCCCAGCATTTT
CASTTQGRPQPQHF
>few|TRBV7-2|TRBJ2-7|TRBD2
TGTGCCAGCAGCCCAACCGGGGGGAGCTTACGTTACGAGCAGTACTTC
CASSPTGGSLRYEQYF
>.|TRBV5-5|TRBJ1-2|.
TGTGCCAGCACACCAACAGGCTATGGCTACACCTTC
CASTPTGYGYTF
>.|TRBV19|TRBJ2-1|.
TGTGCCAGTAGTATAGTCCCGAGGAATGAGCAGTTCTTC
CASSIVPRNEQFF
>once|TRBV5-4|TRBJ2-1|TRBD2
TGTGCCAGCAGCCCCGCGCGGACTAGCGGGAATGAGCAGTTCTTC
CASSPARTSGNEQFF
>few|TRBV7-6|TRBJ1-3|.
TGTGCCAGCAGCTTAGCGTTCGGGTCTGGAAACACCATATATTTT
CASSLAFGSGNTIYF
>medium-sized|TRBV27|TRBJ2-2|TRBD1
TGTGCCAGCAGCTCCGGGACAGGGGGCACCGGGGAGCTGTTTTTT
CASSSGTGGTGELFF
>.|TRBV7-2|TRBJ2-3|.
TGTGCCAGCAGCTTAATGGGGGGACACAGCACAGATACGCAGTATTTT
CASSLMGGHSTDTQYF
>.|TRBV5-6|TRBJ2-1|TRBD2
TGTGCCAGCAGCCCTCGGACTAGCGGGAGGACGGGCGAGCAGTTCTTC
CASSPRTSGRTGEQFF
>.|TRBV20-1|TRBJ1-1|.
TGCAGTGCAATTGACCCAAACGGAGCTTTCTTT
CSAIDPNGAFF
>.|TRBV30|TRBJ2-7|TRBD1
TGTGCCTGGAGTGCCGGGACAGGGGCGAACTACGAGCAGTACTTC
CAWSAGTGANYEQYF
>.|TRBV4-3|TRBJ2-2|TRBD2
TGCGCCAGCAGCCAAGAATCCGGGACTAGCGGGGCCGCGAACACCGGGGAGCTGTTTTTT
CASSQESGTSGAANTGELFF
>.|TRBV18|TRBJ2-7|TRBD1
TGTGCCAGCTCACCTGGACAGGGGGGCTCCTACGAGCAGTACTTC
CASSPGQGGSYEQYF
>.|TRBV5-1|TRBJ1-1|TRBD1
TGCGCCAGCAGCTTGGACGGACAGGGGTCGGGAACTGAAGCTTTCTTT
CASSLDGQGSGTEAFF
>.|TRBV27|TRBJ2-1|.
TGTGCCATCAGTCAGGCCCCGTCCTACAATGAGCAGTTCTTC
CAISQAPSYNEQFF
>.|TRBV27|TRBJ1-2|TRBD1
TGTGCCAGCAGTTTCGGACAGGGCCGGTGGAATGGCTACACCTTC
CASSFGQGRWNGYTF
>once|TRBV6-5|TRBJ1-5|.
TGTGCCAGCAGTGAATGGAAATATCAGCCCCAGCATTTT
CASSEWKYQPQHF
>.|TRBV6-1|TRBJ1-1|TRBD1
TGTGCCAGCAGTGACCGGACAGGGGCAGCTTTCTTT
CASSDRTGAAFF
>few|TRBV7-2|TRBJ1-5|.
TGTGCCAGCAGCCAAAGGTTCTCGATTATCAATAGCAATCAGCCCCAGCATTTT
CASSQRFSIINSNQPQHF